Listed below are T cell receptor beta chains from one sample, sequenced in a study of shared clonotypes between healthy human individuals. Repertoires were generated with immunoSEQ multiplex PCR, while TCRdb's copy carries only in-frame clones and drops some. Among more than 2 million clones listed, over 85% were seen once. Source material: naive CD8+ T cells sorted from blood. These receptors were obtained from a man aged 18 to 29 in good health. CDR3s include the opening cysteine and the closing phenylalanine or tryptophan. A D gene is named only where the DNA matches it firmly. Size tells how often a clone was seen (once, few, many) or the class of an expanded clone, and some rows leave it out.

v_gene,j_gene,abundance,d_gene,CDR3aa,CDR3nt
TRBV4-1,TRBJ2-7,NA,TRBD1,CASSQVTGGNYEQYF,TGCGCCAGCAGCCAAGTGACAGGGGGGAACTACGAGCAGTACTTC
TRBV28,TRBJ2-7,NA,NA,CASSNSGSSYEQYF,TGTGCCAGCAGTAACAGTGGGAGCTCCTACGAGCAGTACTTC
TRBV6-5,TRBJ2-1,NA,NA,CASSYSELYNEQFF,TGTGCCAGCAGTTATTCCGAGCTATACAATGAGCAGTTCTTC
TRBV11-2,TRBJ1-4,NA,NA,CASSLYVNEKLFF,TGTGCCAGCAGCTTGTACGTTAATGAAAAACTGTTTTTT
TRBV21-1,TRBJ1-5,NA,NA,CASSKGRIILQPQHF,TGTGCCAGCAGCAAAGGCAGGATAATACTTCAGCCCCAGCATTTT
TRBV6-1,TRBJ2-1,once,NA,CASSERRGVYNEQFF,TGTGCCAGCAGTGAACGCCGTGGGGTCTACAATGAGCAGTTCTTC
TRBV11-2,TRBJ2-5,NA,TRBD1,CASSLSLGQLYQETQYF,TGTGCCAGCAGCTTATCCCTGGGACAGTTATACCAAGAGACCCAGTACTTC
TRBV4-3,TRBJ2-3,NA,NA,CASSQEERAEGTDTQYF,TGCGCCAGCAGCCAAGAAGAGAGAGCGGAGGGCACAGATACGCAGTATTTT
TRBV18,TRBJ2-5,NA,NA,CASSPWMETQYF,TGTGCCAGCTCACCTTGGATGGAGACCCAGTACTTC
TRBV11-3,TRBJ2-7,once,NA,CASSLVWRGRTYEQYF,TGTGCCAGCAGCTTAGTTTGGCGGGGGCGGACTTACGAGCAGTACTTC
TRBV30,TRBJ1-2,NA,NA,CAWSVLGGAGYTF,TGTGCCTGGAGTGTACTGGGGGGTGCTGGCTACACCTTC
TRBV6-5,TRBJ2-3,NA,NA,CASDGEDTQYF,TGTGCCAGCGACGGGGAAGATACGCAGTATTTT
TRBV7-6,TRBJ2-7,NA,NA,CASSLRLTYEQYF,TGTGCCAGCAGCTTACGCCTTACCTACGAGCAGTACTTC
TRBV9,TRBJ2-3,NA,TRBD2,CASSPGTTTDTQYF,TGTGCCAGCAGCCCGGGGACTACCACAGATACGCAGTATTTT
TRBV5-4,TRBJ2-7,NA,NA,CASSLDQGSPYEQYF,TGTGCCAGCAGCTTGGATCAGGGTAGCCCCTACGAGCAGTACTTC
TRBV2,TRBJ1-2,NA,NA,CASRGEFDLGYTF,TGTGCCAGCCGGGGGGAATTCGATCTGGGCTACACCTTC
TRBV27,TRBJ2-7,NA,NA,CASSLKGSSYEQYF,TGTGCCAGCAGTTTAAAGGGTAGCTCCTACGAGCAGTACTTC
TRBV9,TRBJ2-7,once,TRBD2,CASSVDGSGSEQYF,TGTGCCAGCAGCGTAGATGGTAGCGGGAGCGAGCAGTACTTC
TRBV25-1,TRBJ2-5,NA,NA,CASSGRETQYF,TGTGCCAGCAGTGGGCGGGAGACCCAGTACTTC
TRBV19,TRBJ1-1,NA,NA,CASSMGQKNTEAFF,TGTGCCAGTAGTATGGGTCAGAAGAACACTGAAGCTTTCTTT
TRBV5-6,TRBJ2-7,NA,TRBD1,CASSLGDREMYEQYF,TGTGCCAGCAGCTTGGGGGACAGGGAGATGTACGAGCAGTACTTC
TRBV11-2,TRBJ2-3,NA,TRBD2,CASWTSGAPGWDTQYF,TGTGCCAGCTGGACTAGCGGGGCCCCCGGCTGGGATACGCAGTATTTT
TRBV7-2,TRBJ1-6,NA,TRBD1,CASSLRDRGTHSPLHF,TGTGCCAGCAGCTTAAGGGACAGGGGGACACATTCACCCCTCCACTTT
TRBV7-8,TRBJ2-7,once,NA,CASSPDHYEQYF,TGTGCCAGCAGTCCTGACCACTACGAGCAGTACTTC
TRBV4-1,TRBJ2-7,NA,TRBD2,CASSQDTAGGGATYEQYF,TGCGCCAGCAGCCAAGATACTGCTGGCGGGGGGGCAACCTACGAGCAGTACTTC
TRBV5-8,TRBJ2-3,NA,TRBD2,CASRGSGRIDTQYF,TGTGCCAGCCGAGGTAGCGGGAGGATAGATACGCAGTATTTT
TRBV19,TRBJ2-7,NA,NA,CASSPGQIYEQYF,TGTGCCAGTAGTCCGGGACAAATCTACGAGCAGTACTTC
TRBV14,TRBJ2-7,NA,TRBD2,CARRREAVYEQYF,TGTGCCCGACGGCGGGAGGCGGTCTACGAGCAGTACTTC